The 23 T cell receptor beta chains below were found in one sample sequenced in a study of blood T cell repertoires in COVID-19. The method was immunoSEQ multiplex PCR; TCRdb's version includes in-frame clones alone and lacks a portion of them. The table includes 250,000 to 300,000 clones, 89% detected once. The sequencing sample was made of peripheral blood. The receptors originated from a woman in her thirties or forties who had recovered from COVID-19.

The chain joins TRBV5-1 to TRBJ2-5; TRBD2 matches 14 bases. This CDR3 spans 16 amino acids. The germline gives CDR1 SGHRS, CDR2 YFSETQ. V gave up 3 bases and J gave up 5 bases; unmatched junction bases: 6. This chain's CDR3 is CASSYGTSGSGETQYF. CDR3 DNA: TGCGCCAGCAGCTACGGGACTAGCGGGAGTGGGGAGACCCAGTACTTC.

The V call is TRBV5-1, the J call TRBJ2-7, with 14 bases identical to TRBD2. The length of the CDR3 is 16 residues. V trimming: 4 bases; J trimming: 2 bases; junction bases outside the gene matches: 5. Germline V CDR1 and CDR2: SGHRS, YFSETQ. The CDR3 DNA sequence: TGCGCCAGCAGCACGGGACTAGCGGGAGAACCCTACGAGCAGTACTTC. Its protein product is CASSTGLAGEPYEQYF.

The genes are TRBV5-1 and TRBJ1-4, with TRBD1 matching over 10 bases. Trimming removed 4 bases from V and 8 bases from J; junction bases left unmatched: 8. This CDR3 is 15 amino acids long. Germline CDR1 is SGHRS and CDR2 is YFSETQ. The CDR3 here is CASSPGTGEVEKLFF. The DNA of the CDR3 is TGCGCCAGCAGCCCAGGGACAGGGGAGGTGGAAAAACTGTTTTTT.

The chain links TRBV14 to TRBJ2-7; tentative D call: TRBD2 (6 bases). Per the germline V gene, CDR1 is SGHDN and CDR2 is FVKESK. The CDR3 sequence is 13 residues long. Trimming stripped 5 bases from V and 3 bases from J, with 11 bases between. The CDR3 reads CASSSGGRYEQYF. For the CDR3, the DNA is TGTGCCAGCAGCTCCGGGGGACGCTACGAGCAGTACTTC.

J is TRBJ1-2 and V is TRBV28, with D unclear. This CDR3 comprises 13 residues. Germline values: CDR1 MDHEN, CDR2 SYDVKM. Trimming pared 7 bases from V and 5 bases from J, leaving 14 bases between. The chain's CDR3 is CASTPTLGYGYTF. CDR3 bases: TGTGCCAGCACCCCGACTCTCGGGTATGGCTACACCTTC.

This clone came up a few times. The chain uses TRBV6-6 and TRBJ2-2; weak D call: TRBD2 (5 bases). CDR3 length: 13 amino acids. Trimming shortened V by 10 bases and J by 5 bases, and 14 bases separated the two germline ends. Germline values: CDR1 MNHNY, CDR2 SVGAGI (reference sequence). The CDR3 DNA sequence: TGTGCCACCCGGTCCCCGGGGACCGGGGAGCTGTTTTTT. Its protein product is CATRSPGTGELFF.

Ten or more counts support this clone. DNA of the CDR3: TGTGCCAGTAGTATCAGTGACTCTGGAAACACCATATATTTT. Its translation: CASSISDSGNTIYF. The chain uses TRBV19 and TRBJ1-3; unclear D gene. The V gene's germline CDR1 is LNHDA and CDR2 SQIVND (reference sequence). CDR3 length: 14 residues. V gave up 3 bases and J gave up 0 bases, with 6 bases separating them.

The genes are TRBV7-9 and TRBJ1-5; 9 bases map to TRBD1. The junction had 13 bases not matched to a gene; V was cut back by 6 bases and J by 7 bases. The CDR3 is made up of 16 amino acids. Germline CDR1 reads SEHNR; CDR2 reads FQNEAQ (reference sequence). The CDR3: CASSGTGTGSAQPQHF. The CDR3 coding sequence is TGTGCCAGCAGTGGTACCGGGACAGGGAGTGCACAGCCCCAGCATTTT.

The chain recombines TRBV2 with TRBJ2-7, with D possibly TRBD1 on 5 matching bases. Trimming left V 8 bases short and J 3 bases short, with 5 bases between. This CDR3 is built from 10 residues. Per germline, CDR1 SNHLY and CDR2 FYNNEI. CDR3 protein: CASGHYEQYF. The DNA for the CDR3 is TGTGCCAGCGGACACTACGAGCAGTACTTC.

V gene TRBV7-9 combines with J gene TRBJ2-3, with TRBD2 matching 10 bases. Per the germline V gene, CDR1 is SEHNR and CDR2 is FQNEAQ (reference sequence). V lost 8 bases to trimming and J lost 3 bases; unmatched junction nucleotides: 5. The CDR3 covers 14 residues. The CDR3 loop is CASARGLATDTQYF. The CDR3 DNA reads TGTGCCAGCGCCCGGGGACTAGCGACAGATACGCAGTATTTT.

The chain links TRBV12-3 or TRBV12-4 to TRBJ1-2; no definite D call. There are 13 residues in the CDR3. The germline V and J ends were trimmed by 5 bases and 7 bases, with 14 bases remaining between them. CDR3 DNA: TGTGCCAGCAGTCGTCGGGATCCTAGTGGCTACACCTTC. It yields the protein CASSRRDPSGYTF.

V and J are TRBV7-2 and TRBJ2-7; the D is unclear. The CDR3 has 14 residues. Germline lookup yields CDR1 SGHTA and CDR2 FQGNSA. Trimming left V 0 bases short and J 3 bases short, with 9 bases between. CDR3 in amino acids: CASSLAGPNYEQYF. CDR3 in DNA: TGTGCCAGCAGCTTAGCGGGCCCGAACTACGAGCAGTACTTC.

The chain links TRBV27 to TRBJ1-1; D is perhaps TRBD1 (6 bases). Germline V gene sequence: CDR1 MNHEY, CDR2 SMNVEV (reference sequence). The CDR3 spans 15 residues. Trimming shortened V by 5 bases and J by 2 bases, and 15 bases separated the two germline ends. The CDR3 bases are TGTGCCAGCAGTCCACCGGGACACCGTAACACTGAAGCTTTCTTT. Protein product: CASSPPGHRNTEAFF.

This rearrangement joins TRBV11-2 to TRBJ2-7, with 11 bases identical to TRBD2. The germline CDR1 and CDR2 sequences are SGHAT and FQNNGV. Trimming took 5 bases from V and 2 from J; bases not matched to a gene: 8. The CDR3 runs 16 residues. Here the CDR3 reads CASSPYLAGGTYEQYF. The CDR3 region has the DNA TGTGCCAGCAGCCCCTACCTAGCGGGAGGAACCTACGAGCAGTACTTC.

V gene TRBV30 combines with J gene TRBJ1-2; TRBD1 matches at 8 bases. V lost 1 base and J lost 14; bases outside the gene matches: 12. There are 13 residues in the CDR3. Germline assignment: CDR1 GTSNPN and CDR2 SVGIG (reference sequence). This CDR3 is CAWSGSGGAQITF. The CDR3 DNA sequence: TGTGCCTGGAGTGGGTCAGGGGGCGCTCAGATTACCTTC.

The chain has TRBV3-1 (or the pseudogene TRBV3-2) and TRBJ2-3; a weak D match, TRBD2 (6 bases). V lost 1 base and J 2 bases, leaving 10 bases between the germline ends. From germline, CDR1 is LGHDT and CDR2 YNNKEL (reference sequence). The CDR3 runs to 15 residues. Here the CDR3 reads CASSQVRGYTDTQYF. The CDR3 DNA reads TGTGCCAGCAGCCAAGTCCGGGGGTACACAGATACGCAGTATTTT.

This chain connects TRBV4-1 to TRBJ2-5, with D perhaps TRBD2 (5 bases). In germline, CDR1 is MGHRA, CDR2 YSYEKL. The CDR3 covers 15 residues. The V end lost 3 bases, the J end lost 3 bases, and 14 bases lay between the germline ends. CDR3 amino acids: CASSHLRGWEETQYF. DNA of the CDR3: TGCGCCAGCAGCCACTTAAGAGGGTGGGAAGAGACCCAGTACTTC.

This chain joins TRBV18 and TRBJ2-7; 10 bases agree with TRBD2. CDR3 length equals 17 residues. Unmatched junction bases numbered 10, after V lost 3 bases and J lost 2 bases. Germline-derived CDR1 and CDR2 are KGHSH and LQKENI. The CDR3 bases are TGTGCCAGCTCACCCTTAGGGGCTAGCGGGAGCCCCTACGAGCAGTACTTC. Translating gives CASSPLGASGSPYEQYF. The full variable domain, rest sourced from reference TRBV18 and TRBJ2-7, is NAGVMQNPRHLVRRRGQEARLRCSPMKGHSHVYWYRQLPEEGLKFMVYLQKENIIDESGMPKERFSAEFPKEGPSILRIQQVVRGDSAAYFCASSPLGASGSPYEQYFGPGTRLTVT.

The V gene is TRBV5-1, the J gene TRBJ2-2; 9 bases align to TRBD2. Germline V gives CDR1 SGHRS, CDR2 YFSETQ. Trimming took 1 base from V and 5 from J; bases not matched to a gene: 6. The CDR3 covers 16 residues. The CDR3 nucleotides read TGCGCCAGCAGCTTGCCCGAGCGGGGGGAGACCGGGGAGCTGTTTTTT. Its protein is CASSLPERGETGELFF.

A single count supports this clone. This chain uses TRBV28 with TRBJ2-3, with TRBD2 matching 8 bases. Per the germline V gene, CDR1 is MDHEN and CDR2 is SYDVKM. J lost 5 bases, V lost 8 bases, and 12 bases had no gene match. This CDR3 spans 15 amino acids. The CDR3 DNA reads as TGTGCCAGCCGCCTCCAAGCGGGAGTGAAAGATACGCAGTATTTT. Translated, it gives CASRLQAGVKDTQYF.

This clone was counted once. The chain combines TRBV6-1 with TRBJ1-2; weak D call: TRBD1 (5 bases). CDR1 is MNHNS, CDR2 SASEGT, per germline. The CDR3 is 14 residues long. Trimming cost V 3 bases and J 4 bases, with 12 bases left between them. The CDR3 DNA reads TGTGCCAGCAGTGATCCGACAGCCTCCTATGGCTACACCTTC. Its translation: CASSDPTASYGYTF.

The chain uses TRBV5-1 and TRBJ1-5, with 9 bases lining up with TRBD1. Trimming cost V 2 bases and J 0 bases; bases outside gene matches: 15. Germline V gene data show CDR1 as SGHRS and CDR2 as YFSETQ. The CDR3 runs to 20 residues. CDR3 sequence reads: CASSLQYRDRDISSNQPQHF. In DNA, the CDR3 is TGCGCCAGCAGCTTACAATACCGGGACAGGGACATTAGTAGCAATCAGCCCCAGCATTTT.

The gene calls are TRBV18 and TRBJ2-4; TRBD2 is a possible D gene (5 bases). CDR1 and CDR2 (germline): KGHSH, LQKENI. The V end lost 6 bases, the J end lost 9 bases, and 15 bases lay between the germline ends. The CDR3 is 13 residues long. Here the CDR3 DNA reads TGTGCCAGCTCCCACACTAGAGACACCATTCAGTACTTC. It specifies CASSHTRDTIQYF.